This T cell receptor (beta chain) was profiled in a study of blood T cell repertoires in COVID-19. Study details: Both acute and convalescent COVID-19 samples were obtained from the United States, Italy and Spain. Nucleic acid was either cDNA or gDNA, and it came from T cells, B-cell-depleted T cells, or PBMCs.

Trimming removed 5 bases from V and 1 base from J; junction bases left unmatched: 4. The CDR3 is 14 residues long. Germline V gives CDR1 SGHTA, CDR2 FQGNSA. Per the original data handling: Amplifying reference gene primers gave estimates of nucleated cell counts. TCRdb keeps only in-frame clones here, not all; method: immunoSEQ multiplex PCR. V, J and clone size were drawn from that table, and D and trimming were deduced from the DNA. The sample consists of nearly 250,000 clones, about 80% of them appearing once. This receptor was identified in an elderly woman with acute or convalescent COVID-19. This chain uses TRBV7-2 with TRBJ1-2, with 7 bases matching TRBD1. The sequencing sample was made of peripheral blood. CDR3 nucleotides: TGTGCCAGCAGCCAAGACAGGGTTAACTATGGCTACACCTTC. Its protein is CASSQDRVNYGYTF.